One and the same sample provided the 29 T cell receptor beta chains below, sequenced in a study of cytomegalovirus exposure and HLA in healthy donors. The repertoire was sequenced with immunoSEQ multiplex PCR; TCRdb's copy has only in-frame clones and lacks some. The sample has 200,000 or so clones, over 65% seen once. Sequences were obtained from PBMCs. Every receptor here comes from a man aged 18 to 30 in good health and CMV-seropositive.

As concerns this clone: Other DNA sequences in this specimen translate into the identical CDR3. V gene TRBV5-6 combines with J gene TRBJ2-7, with 7 bases aligning to TRBD1. J was trimmed by 2 bases and V by 2 bases; bases with no gene match: 1. The CDR3 has 13 amino acids. Germline values: CDR1 SGHDT, CDR2 YYEEEE. CDR3 region: CASSFGTAYEQYF. The CDR3 DNA sequence: TGTGCCAGCAGCTTTGGGACAGCCTACGAGCAGTACTTC.

CDR3 in amino acids: CASSIDHGSTYEQYF. DNA for the CDR3: TGTGCCAGTAGTATAGATCATGGCTCAACCTACGAGCAGTACTTC. V gene TRBV19 combines with J gene TRBJ2-7, with D unresolved. This CDR3 has 15 amino acids. Germline V CDR1 and CDR2: LNHDA, SQIVND (reference sequence). V was clipped by 0 bases and J by 2 bases, with 11 bases between them. The full variable domain, its missing parts supplied by reference TRBV19 and TRBJ2-7, is DGGITQSPKYLFRKEGQNVTLSCEQNLNHDAMYWYRQDPGQGLRLIYYSQIVNDFQKGDIAEGYSVSREKKESFPLTVTSAQKNPTAFYLCASSIDHGSTYEQYFGPGTRLTVT.

V and J are TRBV29-1 and TRBJ2-7; 8 positions agree with TRBD1. The CDR3 runs 13 residues. Germline trimming cut 7 bases from V and 0 bases from J; bases unmatched to any gene: 5. Germline V gene data show CDR1 as SQVTM and CDR2 as ANQGSEA. Here the CDR3 DNA reads TGCAGCGCCCACGGACAGGGCTCCTACGAGCAGTACTTC. It yields the protein CSAHGQGSYEQYF.

This clone showed up just once. Mismatch with germline at one junction end may stem from a read error. V gene TRBV6-6 combines with J gene TRBJ2-7, with D possibly matching TRBD1 (6 bases). The CDR3 contains 15 residues. Germline V gives CDR1 MNHNY, CDR2 SVGAGI (reference sequence). This CDR3 is CASSYRGQLRSEEYF. The CDR3 nucleotides read TGTGCCAGCAGTTATCGAGGACAGCTGCGAAGCGAGGAGTACTTC.

As DNA, the CDR3 is TGTGCCAGCAGCCTTACAGGGAGGGGAGCAACTAATGAAAAACTGTTTTTT. It is translated as CASSLTGRGATNEKLFF. V is TRBV27 and J is TRBJ1-4, with D maybe TRBD1 (6 bases). The germline gives CDR1 MNHEY, CDR2 SMNVEV (reference sequence). V dropped 6 bases and J dropped 0 bases, with 17 bases sitting between them. The CDR3 covers 17 residues.

As concerns this clone: Other nucleotide sequences in the sample specify the same CDR3. V gene TRBV9 combines with J gene TRBJ2-1; 10 bases fit TRBD2. In germline, CDR1 is SGDLS, CDR2 YYNGEE. CDR3 length: 14 residues. The V and J ends lost 3 bases and 4 bases, in that order; junction bases with no gene match: 1. This chain's CDR3 is CASSGTSGYNEQFF. The CDR3 region has the DNA TGTGCCAGCAGCGGGACTAGCGGTTACAATGAGCAGTTCTTC.

The chain couples TRBV2 to TRBJ2-3; 8 positions agree with TRBD2. Germline V gives CDR1 SNHLY, CDR2 FYNNEI. The junction had 12 bases not matched to a gene; V was cut back by 5 bases and J by 2 bases. The length of the CDR3 is 17 residues. This CDR3 reads CASSSTRTSTNTDTQYF. The CDR3 nucleotides read TGTGCCAGCAGTTCTACCAGGACTAGCACCAACACAGATACGCAGTATTTT.

The V and J genes are TRBV27 and TRBJ2-7; no firm D call. Germline loops: CDR1 MNHEY, CDR2 SMNVEV (reference sequence). The CDR3 totals 13 residues. The ends were cut back, 4 bases at V and 3 bases at J, with 10 bases in the middle. CDR3 amino acids: CASSSARHYEQYF. The CDR3 DNA follows: TGTGCCAGCAGTTCCGCCAGGCACTACGAGCAGTACTTC.

V and J are TRBV27 and TRBJ2-1; 8 nucleotides line up with TRBD2. The germline V gene has CDR1 MNHEY and CDR2 SMNVEV (reference sequence). The CDR3 has 15 amino acids. Losses at the gene ends were 6 bases for V and 7 bases for J; bases not matched to a gene: 11. As DNA, the CDR3 is TGTGCCAGCAGAACCCCCGGGACTAGGGGTAATGAGCAGTTCTTC. Its translation: CASRTPGTRGNEQFF.

The V call is TRBV15, the J call TRBJ2-3; perhaps TRBD2 as D (6 bases). The CDR3 runs to 15 residues. Germline CDR1 is LNHNV and CDR2 is YYDKDF (reference sequence). V dropped 1 base and J dropped 2 bases, with 10 bases sitting between them. As DNA, the CDR3 is TGTGCCACCAGCAGAGGCGGGGCCGACACAGATACGCAGTATTTT. Translated: CATSRGGADTDTQYF.

As DNA, the CDR3 is TGTGCCAGCAGCCACGAACAGGTCTCCTACGAGCAGTACTTC. Residues: CASSHEQVSYEQYF. The V and J genes are TRBV7-9 and TRBJ2-7, with a weak D call TRBD1 (5 bases). V was clipped by 5 bases and J by 0 bases, with 11 bases between them. There are 14 residues in the CDR3. Germline V gene lookup returns CDR1 SEHNR and CDR2 FQNEAQ (reference sequence).

V usage is TRBV2 and J usage is TRBJ2-2; 7 bases are shared with TRBD2. The germline V gene has CDR1 SNHLY and CDR2 FYNNEI. J was trimmed by 5 bases and V by 7 bases; bases with no gene match: 7. The CDR3 length is 14 residues. The CDR3 region has the DNA TGTGCCAGCATGCGGGAGCCACAAACCGGGGAGCTGTTTTTT. Translation gives CASMREPQTGELFF.

The rearrangement uses TRBV9 and TRBJ2-2, with D tentatively TRBD1 (6 bases). CDR3 length equals 15 residues. Germline-derived CDR1 and CDR2 are SGDLS and YYNGEE. V was trimmed by 0 bases and J by 5 bases, leaving 11 bases between them. For the CDR3, the DNA is TGTGCCAGCAGCGTAGGGGACATCCAAACCGGGGAGCTGTTTTTT. Its translation is CASSVGDIQTGELFF.

This chain links TRBV27 with TRBJ2-7, with TRBD2 matching over 8 bases. CDR3 length: 14 residues. Germline V gives CDR1 MNHEY, CDR2 SMNVEV (reference sequence). Germline trimming cut 5 bases from V and 0 bases from J; bases unmatched to any gene: 3. The DNA for the CDR3 is TGTGCCAGCAGTCCCAGCGGGAGCTCCTACGAGCAGTACTTC. Its translation is CASSPSGSSYEQYF.

This clone was picked up a small number of times. V and J are TRBV6-5 and TRBJ1-5; possible D gene TRBD1, 5 bases. CDR3 length: 15 residues. The V end lost 4 bases, the J end lost 0 bases, and 10 bases lay between the germline ends. Germline V gives CDR1 MNHEY, CDR2 SVGAGI. The CDR3 DNA is TGTGCCAGCAGTTTTCGACAGTTTAGCAATCAGCCCCAGCATTTT. Translating it yields CASSFRQFSNQPQHF.

CDR3: CSVAETGGAFF. The CDR3 region has the DNA TGCAGCGTGGCCGAGACAGGTGGGGCTTTCTTT. J is TRBJ1-1 and V is TRBV29-1; weak D call: TRBD1 (6 bases). Trimming removed 6 bases from V and 11 bases from J, with 16 bases in between. The germline CDR1 and CDR2 sequences are SQVTM and ANQGSEA. CDR3 size: 11 residues.

The V call is TRBV10-3, the J call TRBJ2-1; 7 nucleotides line up with TRBD2. V gave up 5 bases and J gave up 7 bases; unmatched junction bases: 8. Germline-derived CDR1 and CDR2 are ENHRY and SYGVKD. The CDR3 runs to 14 residues. CDR3 sequence: CAISLREANNEQFF. CDR3 bases: TGTGCCATCAGTCTTCGGGAGGCGAATAATGAGCAGTTCTTC.

The chain is built from TRBV18 and TRBJ1-4; 9 nucleotides line up with TRBD1. Per the germline V gene, CDR1 is KGHSH and CDR2 is LQKENI. The CDR3 is made up of 14 amino acids. J gave up 8 bases and V 4 bases, and 5 bases lay outside the gene matches. The CDR3 sequence is CASSRTGGREKLFF. The DNA for the CDR3 is TGTGCCAGCTCACGCACAGGGGGCCGGGAAAAACTGTTTTTT.

About this clone: In the same sample, other DNA sequences code for this CDR3. J is TRBJ2-3 and V is TRBV7-9; 8 nucleotides match TRBD2. V trimming: 5 bases; J trimming: 0 bases; junction bases outside the gene matches: 1. The CDR3 consists of 14 residues. Germline V gene sequence: CDR1 SEHNR, CDR2 FQNEAQ (reference sequence). Here the CDR3 reads CASSPSGSTDTQYF. The DNA of the CDR3 is TGTGCCAGCAGCCCTAGCGGGAGCACAGATACGCAGTATTTT.

This clone showed up many times. The V call is TRBV4-1, the J call TRBJ2-1; 9 bases line up with TRBD1. Per the germline V gene, CDR1 is MGHRA and CDR2 is YSYEKL. The CDR3 is 16 residues long. The V and J ends lost 0 bases and 6 bases, in that order; junction bases with no gene match: 6. This CDR3 reads CASSQDPGQGFNEQFF. CDR3 in DNA: TGCGCCAGCAGCCAAGATCCCGGACAGGGGTTCAATGAGCAGTTCTTC.

J is TRBJ2-7 and V is TRBV9; D remains ambiguous. This CDR3 spans 15 amino acids. Germline V gives CDR1 SGDLS, CDR2 YYNGEE. V was pared by 4 bases and J by 3 bases, with 17 bases between. The CDR3, as DNA: TGTGCCAGCAGCCCCCAGGCGTACTCCGTCTACGAGCAGTACTTC. Its translation: CASSPQAYSVYEQYF.

The table lists this clone with a few counts. This chain links TRBV6-5 with TRBJ2-2; tentative D call: TRBD1 (6 bases). This CDR3 region has 16 residues. The germline V gene encodes CDR1 MNHEY and CDR2 SVGAGI. V gave up 4 bases and J gave up 4 bases, with 16 bases separating them. CDR3 residues: CASSSLPGATTGELFF. DNA for the CDR3: TGTGCCAGCAGTTCACTACCAGGGGCTACCACCGGGGAGCTGTTTTTT.

The chain couples TRBV5-6 to TRBJ2-3, with TRBD1 matching over 10 bases. The germline V gene has CDR1 SGHDT and CDR2 YYEEEE. This CDR3 spans 17 amino acids. With V trimmed by 0 bases and J by 4 bases, 8 bases remained unmatched. The CDR3 coding sequence is TGTGCCAGCAGCTTGGCGCGGGACAGGGGAGGGGCAGATACGCAGTATTTT. Its protein is CASSLARDRGGADTQYF.

This chain connects TRBV5-1 to TRBJ2-1; 9 bases agree with TRBD2. The CDR3 is 16 residues long. Germline CDR1 and CDR2: SGHRS and YFSETQ. V lost 4 bases to trimming and J lost 9 bases; unmatched junction nucleotides: 14. CDR3 sequence: CASSPQLAGGPSEQFF. Here the CDR3 DNA reads TGCGCCAGCAGCCCCCAGTTGGCGGGAGGGCCAAGTGAGCAGTTCTTC.

This clone was recorded only once. The rearrangement joins TRBV19 to TRBJ1-1; the D gene is possibly TRBD1 (5 bases). CDR3 size: 18 residues. V lost 8 bases and J lost 5, with 30 bases in between. Germline V gene data show CDR1 as LNHDA and CDR2 as SQIVND (reference sequence). The CDR3 region is CASSVTATPTLRGTEAFF. The CDR3 DNA follows: TGTGCCAGTTCCGTGACAGCCACCCCGACCCTTAGGGGTACTGAAGCTTTCTTT.

J is TRBJ1-1 and V is TRBV6-5, with D perhaps TRBD1 (5 bases). The CDR3 length is 14 residues. Germline values: CDR1 MNHEY, CDR2 SVGAGI. V was cut by 6 bases and J by 1 base, with 12 bases left in between. CDR3 in amino acids: CASRKNGGNTEAFF. In nucleotides, the CDR3 is TGTGCCAGCAGAAAAAACGGGGGGAACACTGAAGCTTTCTTT.

The chain is built from TRBV10-3 and TRBJ2-7; 7 bases align to TRBD2. Germline lookup yields CDR1 ENHRY and CDR2 SYGVKD. The trim removed 6 bases at V and 3 bases at J, leaving 5 bases unmatched. The CDR3 length is 13 residues. Written as DNA, the CDR3 is TGTGCCATCAGCAGGACTAGTGACTACGAGCAGTACTTC. It specifies CAISRTSDYEQYF.

This sequence joins TRBV9 and TRBJ2-5, with a weak D call TRBD1 (5 bases). The germline V and J ends were trimmed by 4 bases and 0 bases, with 10 bases remaining between them. CDR3 length: 14 amino acids. Germline lookup yields CDR1 SGDLS and CDR2 YYNGEE. The CDR3 loop is CASSQTAYQETQYF. In DNA, the CDR3 is TGTGCCAGCAGCCAGACAGCGTACCAAGAGACCCAGTACTTC.

The V gene is TRBV28, the J gene TRBJ2-1, with TRBD1 identical over 11 bases. This CDR3 has 16 amino acids. CDR1 is MDHEN, CDR2 SYDVKM, per germline. The ends lost 7 bases at V and 4 bases at J; junction bases unmatched: 9. CDR3 sequence: CASIPLGTGGYNEQFF. The CDR3 DNA reads as TGTGCCAGCATCCCGCTCGGGACAGGGGGGTACAATGAGCAGTTCTTC.